The 15 T cell receptor beta chains listed next were all sequenced from one sample in a study of radiation and T cells in renal cell carcinoma. Repertoires were generated with immunoSEQ multiplex PCR, while TCRdb's copy carries only in-frame clones and drops some. Of 150,000 or so clones in the sample, 88% were seen once. Sample time point: baseline pretreatment blood. The treatment was: 15 Gy SBRT to primary tumor, nephrectomy 4 weeks later. Sequencing used blood, obtained from a patient whose treatment included radiotherapy and nephrectomy. Source of these receptors: a woman in her seventies with renal cell carcinoma.

The chain carries TRBV10-2 and TRBJ1-6, with TRBD1 matching over 8 bases. This CDR3 is 15 amino acids long. The germline V gene encodes CDR1 WSHSY and CDR2 SAAADI. Trimming removed 11 bases from V and 7 bases from J; junction bases left unmatched: 13. CDR3 sequence reads: CAASQKNRGNSPLHF. DNA for the CDR3: TGCGCCGCCTCCCAAAAAAACAGGGGGAATTCACCCCTCCACTTT.

To note about this clone: The same CDR3 can be traced to other DNA sequences in this sample. The rearrangement links TRBV2 to TRBJ1-2; TRBD1 is a possible D gene (5 bases). Trimming removed 3 bases from V and 3 bases from J, with 8 bases in between. The CDR3 consists of 13 residues. Looked up from germline, CDR1 is SNHLY and CDR2 is FYNNEI. The DNA of the CDR3 is TGTGCCAGCAGTGAGGGGACGGACTATGGCTACACCTTC. Protein: CASSEGTDYGYTF.

The chain joins TRBV15 to TRBJ1-5, with D unclear. In germline, CDR1 is LNHNV, CDR2 YYDKDF (reference sequence). V lost 0 bases to trimming and J lost 10 bases, with 13 bases between them. The CDR3 contains 14 residues. CDR3 loop: CATSRDKARRPQHF. In nucleotides, the CDR3 is TGTGCCACCAGCAGAGACAAGGCCCGGCGTCCCCAGCATTTT.

The chain carries TRBV13 and TRBJ1-1, with a tentative D call TRBD1 (5 bases). The V gene lost 0 bases and the J gene lost 8 bases, with 16 bases spanning the gap. From germline, CDR1 is PRHDT and CDR2 FYEKMQ (reference sequence). The CDR3 extends over 15 amino acids. The CDR3 region is CASSLGRGWQEEAFF. The CDR3 coding sequence is TGTGCCAGCAGCTTAGGCCGGGGGTGGCAGGAGGAAGCTTTCTTT. Supplemented by reference TRBV13 and TRBJ1-1, the full variable domain reads AAGVIQSPRHLIKEKRETATLKCYPIPRHDTVYWYQQGPGQDPQFLISFYEKMQSDKGSIPDRFSAQQFSDYHSELNMSSLELGDSALYFCASSLGRGWQEEAFFGQGTRLTVV.

The chain has TRBV25-1 and TRBJ2-2, with TRBD1 matching over 11 bases. The CDR3 is made up of 15 amino acids. The ends lost 6 bases at V and 5 bases at J; junction bases unmatched: 5. In germline, CDR1 is MGHDK, CDR2 SYGVNS. CDR3 nucleotides: TGTGCCAGCAGAGGACAGGGGGCGTGGACCGGGGAGCTGTTTTTT. Its protein product is CASRGQGAWTGELFF.

This clone showed up just once. V usage is TRBV12-5 and J usage is TRBJ1-6; D is undetermined. The V gene's germline CDR1 is LGHNT and CDR2 FRNRAP. Trimming stripped 0 bases from V and 0 bases from J, with 12 bases between. The CDR3 runs 18 residues. The CDR3 sequence: CASGLVELGGSYNSPLHF. The CDR3, as DNA: TGTGCTAGTGGTTTGGTAGAATTGGGTGGCTCCTATAATTCACCCCTCCACTTT.

The gene calls are TRBV11-2 and TRBJ2-5; TRBD2 matches at 15 bases. V lost 3 bases to trimming and J lost 3 bases; unmatched junction nucleotides: 2. This CDR3 is built from 16 residues. Germline loops: CDR1 SGHAT, CDR2 FQNNGV. This CDR3 is CASSFGLAGGEETQYF. As DNA, the CDR3 is TGTGCCAGCAGCTTTGGACTAGCGGGGGGGGAAGAGACCCAGTACTTC.

The chain couples TRBV13 to TRBJ1-1; D is undetermined. Trimming left V 0 bases short and J 7 bases short, with 18 bases between. In germline, CDR1 is PRHDT, CDR2 FYEKMQ (reference sequence). This CDR3 spans 16 amino acids. CDR3 region: CASSLGGLGLTGEAFF. As DNA, the CDR3 is TGTGCCAGCAGCTTAGGGGGTCTGGGGTTAACTGGTGAAGCTTTCTTT.

The rearrangement links TRBV6-1 to TRBJ1-2; the D is unclear. CDR3 length equals 14 residues. Trimming cost V 0 bases and J 9 bases, with 14 bases left between them. Germline assignment: CDR1 MNHNS and CDR2 SASEGT. The CDR3 protein is CASSEARSAASYTF. Written as DNA, the CDR3 is TGTGCCAGCAGTGAAGCGCGTAGCGCCGCAAGCTACACCTTC.

This chain joins TRBV27 and TRBJ1-2, with D possibly matching TRBD1 (5 bases). The CDR3 is 17 residues long. V was trimmed by 2 bases and J by 1 base, leaving 17 bases between them. The germline V gene has CDR1 MNHEY and CDR2 SMNVEV (reference sequence). The CDR3 DNA reads as TGTGCCAGCAGTTTAAAACAGGATCAGTCTCGTAACTATGGCTACACCTTC. The encoded protein is CASSLKQDQSRNYGYTF.

The V and J genes are TRBV10-3 and TRBJ1-2; the D gene is possibly TRBD1 (6 bases). Germline loops: CDR1 ENHRY, CDR2 SYGVKD. The CDR3 is 12 residues long. Trimming removed 7 bases from V and 4 bases from J, with 10 bases in between. The CDR3 spells CAITGTSYGYTF. CDR3 DNA: TGTGCCATCACCGGGACAAGCTATGGCTACACCTTC.

This chain uses TRBV5-1 with TRBJ1-1, with D unresolved. The CDR3 contains 13 residues. The germline V gene has CDR1 SGHRS and CDR2 YFSETQ. Trimming left V 4 bases short and J 8 bases short, with 15 bases between. CDR3: CASSRDASGEAFF. CDR3 sequence (DNA): TGCGCCAGCAGCAGGGATGCCTCGGGGGAAGCTTTCTTT.

The gene calls are TRBV6-6 and TRBJ1-1; unclear D gene. The CDR3 sequence is 15 residues long. The V gene's germline CDR1 is MNHNY and CDR2 SVGAGI (reference sequence). Trimming removed 0 bases at V and 1 base at J, with 9 bases between. CDR3 in DNA: TGTGCCAGCAGTTACTCTGGAGGAAGGAACACTGAAGCTTTCTTT. It specifies CASSYSGGRNTEAFF.

This chain connects TRBV11-2 to TRBJ2-7; 9 bases match TRBD1. J was trimmed by 3 bases and V by 0 bases; bases with no gene match: 3. The germline gives CDR1 SGHAT, CDR2 FQNNGV. This CDR3 region has 15 residues. In nucleotides, the CDR3 is TGTGCCAGCAGCTTAGAACAGGGGGCGGGCTACGAGCAGTACTTC. Translated: CASSLEQGAGYEQYF.

This chain links TRBV6-5 with TRBJ1-2, with a weak D call TRBD1 (6 bases). In germline, CDR1 is MNHEY, CDR2 SVGAGI. The CDR3 is made up of 15 amino acids. Trimming took off 6 bases at V and 0 bases at J, with 14 bases between the two ends. The CDR3 nucleotides read TGTGCCAGCAGACCTCCCGACAGGCCTAACTATGGCTACACCTTC. This sequence encodes CASRPPDRPNYGYTF.